The clone carrying this T cell receptor (beta chain) was seen a handful of times. Its antigen is unknown. This sample was taken from a study of blood T cells in healthy people across ages. Findings of the study overall: The fall in TCR beta diversity per million T cells was roughly linear with age. Both higher diversity and more naive CD4+ cells marked long-lived donors when set against aged donors.

A second about 7 to 12 cycle PCR used barcoded and J-beta primers. Carrying 12 random nucleotides, a template-switch adaptor labeled each individual cDNA molecule. TCRdb re-derived calls from the 5' RACE reads in MiXCR, one entry per CDR3 protein. The sample holds about 1.5 million distinct CDR3 sequences; approximately 43% are singletons and the top ten take roughly 3.7%. Trimming left V 1 base short and J 1 base short, with 6 bases between. CDR1 is DFQATT and CDR2 is SNEGSKA in the germline V gene (reference sequence). The length of the CDR3 is 13 residues. Each donor's blood draw was roughly 10 milliliters of peripheral blood.

The chain couples TRBV20-1 to TRBJ2-3, with D tentatively TRBD2 (5 bases). This receptor was obtained from a woman younger than 35 in good health. Sequenced: blood. CDR3: CSARGLRTDTQYF. CDR3 coding DNA: TGCAGTGCTAGAGGACTACGCACAGATACGCAGTATTTT.